Described below is a single T cell receptor (beta chain) sequence and its context. MiXCR, run by TCRdb on the RACE reads, gives a single entry per CDR3 protein. The sample shows about 110,000 distinct CDR3 sequences, under 40% of them seen only once. The data were taken from a study of human T cells and chemical hapten exposure. Time point: patch test 3, about 24 weeks after DPC sensitization. Noted treatment: therapeutic diphenylcyclopropenone sensitization with weekly scalp DPC. The CDR3 covers 18 residues. The germline gives CDR1 LNHNV, CDR2 YYDKDF (reference sequence). V lost 0 bases and J lost 1; bases outside the gene matches: 11.

The source of this sequence is a man aged 40-50 years with alopecia areata. Some clones in this sample may be carry-over from other donors' samples. The V call is TRBV15, the J call TRBJ1-1, with 7 bases aligning to TRBD1. The sequenced sample was whole blood, obtained in connection with sensitization to the hapten diphenylcyclopropenone (DPC). CDR3 loop: CATSRDYLGGSSNTEAFF. As DNA, the CDR3 is TGTGCCACCAGCAGAGATTATCTAGGGGGCAGTTCGAACACTGAAGCTTTCTTT.